This TCR beta chain was sequenced during a study of shared clonotypes between healthy human individuals. Some clones are missing from TCRdb's copy, which holds only in-frame ones; the method was immunoSEQ multiplex PCR. The sample lists roughly 680,000 clones, 55% to 80% occurring once. With 4 bases removed from V and 4 bases from J, the gap between germline ends came to 13 bases. The germline V gene has CDR1 MNHNS and CDR2 SASEGT. This CDR3 spans 14 amino acids. Sequences were obtained from memory CD4+ T cells sorted from blood. Subset here: CD45RA-negative fraction. This TCR derives from a woman aged 30 to 39 in good health. This sequence joins TRBV6-1 and TRBJ1-2, with D perhaps TRBD1 (5 bases). CDR3: CASSAWDGPYGYTF. The CDR3 region has the DNA TGTGCCAGCAGTGCCTGGGACGGACCCTATGGCTACACCTTC.